This T cell receptor (beta chain) emerged from a study of CD8 T cells in ankylosing spondylitis (dated by TCRdb to the late 2010s). For the wider study: The study profiled T cell receptor beta repertoires in healthy donors and ankylosing spondylitis patients to find disease-linked TCR variants. Samples of peripheral blood were taken, and for ankylosing spondylitis patients, synovial fluid was collected as well. In total, the full study cohort was made up of over a hundred healthy donors and 25 or so ankylosing spondylitis patients. Results and caveats for the whole study, not just this receptor: The disease-linked clones had a CD8+ phenotype and were found at relatively low frequencies in peripheral blood. Some motif variants were previously reported in synovial fluid and blood of reactive arthritis patients, suggesting common disease-initiation mechanisms. According to the report, matched synovial fluid samples from ankylosing spondylitis patients were significantly enriched for the disease-linked clones. Blood from ankylosing spondylitis patients appeared to be characterized by a TCR beta motif composed of several highly homologous amino acid variants.

Ends trimmed: V by 6 bases, J by 4 bases; bases unmatched to a gene: 7. The CDR3 starts with the cysteine, ends with the phenylalanine, and has 15 residues. This entry keeps only the CDR3 DNA: 45 bases, framed from base 1. This sample was sequenced with an Illumina HiSeq 2500. TCR beta libraries were prepared by quantitative 5'-RACE with molecular barcodes. Processing in the source paper ran as follows. A new computational method based on a probabilistic model of VDJ rearrangement was used to identify disease-linked TCR variants. The public reads were quality trimmed at Q25 with fastp and then assembled into clones with MiXCR by TCRdb, keeping productive beta chains. One record per CDR3 amino acid sequence lists the most common genes and DNA. The V and J calls and clone size are TCRdb's, not the authors'. For this sample the table gives hundreds of thousands of distinct CDR3 sequences, of which roughly a quarter were detected only once. The ten largest clones take up roughly 0.9% of the sample.

On this clonotype: Its antigen specificity is not known. No base qualities exist here, and no much larger clone lies one base off it.

The rearrangement joined TRBV12-3 or TRBV12-4 to TRBJ1-1; 11 central nucleotides agree with TRBD1. The sample taken for sequencing was blood, either unsorted or a sorted T cell fraction (not recorded which). The TCR comes from a male donor with ankylosing spondylitis. In nucleotide form, the sequence is TGTGCCAGCAGCCGAACCGGGACAGGGGGCACTGAAGCTTTCTTT. Its protein reads: CASSRTGTGGTEAFF.